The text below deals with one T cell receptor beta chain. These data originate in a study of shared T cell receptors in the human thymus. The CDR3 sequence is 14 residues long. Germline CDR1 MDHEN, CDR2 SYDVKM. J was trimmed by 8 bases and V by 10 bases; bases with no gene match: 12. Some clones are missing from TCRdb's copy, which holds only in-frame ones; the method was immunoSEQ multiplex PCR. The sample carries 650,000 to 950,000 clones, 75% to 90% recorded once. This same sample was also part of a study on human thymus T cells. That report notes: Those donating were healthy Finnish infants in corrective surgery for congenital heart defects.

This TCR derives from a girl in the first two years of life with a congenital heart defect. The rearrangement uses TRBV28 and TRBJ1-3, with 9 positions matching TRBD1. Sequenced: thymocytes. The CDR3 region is CATRSQGAWDTIYF. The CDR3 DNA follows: TGTGCCACCCGTTCACAGGGGGCTTGGGACACCATATATTTT.